This is a list of T cell receptor beta chains from one sample in a study of cytomegalovirus exposure and HLA in healthy donors. Clones were read by immunoSEQ multiplex PCR, and TCRdb kept only the in-frame ones, dropping some. The sample has about 160,000 clones; over 75% are singletons. Sequences were obtained from PBMCs. Receptors originate from a woman younger than 45 in good health and CMV-seronegative. Each CDR3 is given with its conserved first and last residue. A D gene is named only where the DNA matches it firmly. Rows may omit the clone size; those that give it use once, few, many or a size class.

J gene	CDR3 length	V gene	clone size	D gene	CDR3 protein	CDR3 DNA
TRBJ1-1	13	TRBV19	NA	NA	CASSTTVNTEAFF	TGTGCCAGTAGTACAACAGTGAACACTGAAGCTTTCTTT
TRBJ1-2	14	TRBV7-9	NA	TRBD1	CASSLNQGAGGYTF	TGTGCCAGCAGCTTAAACCAGGGGGCAGGAGGCTACACCTTC
TRBJ2-7	13	TRBV6-6	NA	NA	CASSYSRSYEQYF	TGTGCCAGCAGTTACTCGAGAAGCTACGAGCAGTACTTC
TRBJ2-7	12	TRBV19	few	TRBD1	CATRDRSNEQYF	TGTGCCACCCGGGACAGGTCTAACGAGCAGTACTTC
TRBJ1-1	14	TRBV27	few	NA	CASNPHGVATEAFF	TGTGCCAGCAACCCTCACGGGGTTGCCACTGAAGCTTTCTTT
TRBJ2-7	14	TRBV5-1	NA	NA	CASSLDQDSYEQYF	TGCGCCAGCAGCTTGGATCAGGATTCCTACGAGCAGTACTTC
TRBJ2-5	13	TRBV5-1	NA	NA	CASSLWSQETQYF	TGCGCCAGCAGCCTATGGTCGCAAGAGACCCAGTACTTC
TRBJ1-2	16	TRBV19	NA	NA	CASSKPAATINYGYTF	TGTGCCAGTAGCAAACCGGCGGCCACTATTAACTATGGCTACACCTTC
TRBJ1-1	17	TRBV28	few	NA	CASSLYGGRALNTEAFF	TGTGCCAGCAGTTTATATGGAGGGAGGGCCTTGAACACTGAAGCTTTCTTT
TRBJ2-7	12	TRBV7-8	NA	TRBD2	CASLAGDYEQYF	TGTGCCAGCCTAGCGGGGGACTACGAGCAGTACTTC
TRBJ2-5	14	TRBV7-2	NA	NA	CASSGRVGEETQYF	TGTGCCAGCAGCGGCAGGGTCGGTGAAGAGACCCAGTACTTC
TRBJ2-6	18	TRBV5-6	NA	NA	CASSSLRTAISGANVLTF	TGTGCCAGCAGCTCACTCCGGACAGCCATTTCTGGGGCCAACGTCCTGACTTTC
TRBJ1-1	14	TRBV29-1	few	TRBD1	CSVAPDRVDTEAFF	TGCAGCGTTGCACCGGACAGGGTGGACACTGAAGCTTTCTTT
TRBJ2-3	16	TRBV5-4	NA	NA	CASSRPMGLSTDTQYF	TGTGCCAGCAGCCGGCCCATGGGCCTTAGCACAGATACGCAGTATTTT
TRBJ1-2	16	TRBV6-1	once	NA	CASSEGMGDYIYGYTF	TGTGCCAGCAGTGAAGGGATGGGAGACTATATCTATGGCTACACCTTC
TRBJ2-7	14	TRBV10-3	NA	NA	CAISDPRTGNEQYF	TGTGCCATCAGTGATCCACGAACAGGGAATGAACAGTACTTC
TRBJ1-1	16	TRBV28	NA	NA	CASTQDGKTVNTEAFF	TGTGCCAGCACCCAGGACGGGAAGACTGTGAACACTGAAGCTTTCTTT
TRBJ2-7	13	TRBV18	NA	TRBD1	CASSQQGSNEQYF	TGTGCCAGCTCACAACAGGGGTCGAACGAGCAGTACTTC
TRBJ2-2	14	TRBV2	NA	TRBD2	CARGGGANTGELFF	TGTGCCAGGGGGGGAGGGGCGAACACCGGGGAGCTGTTTTTT
TRBJ2-7	13	TRBV27	NA	NA	CASSLGPGYEQYF	TGTGCCAGCAGTTTAGGTCCGGGATACGAGCAGTACTTC
TRBJ2-7	14	TRBV27	few	NA	CASSFFGRGFEQYF	TGTGCCAGCAGTTTCTTCGGCAGGGGATTCGAGCAGTACTTC
TRBJ1-2	14	TRBV19	NA	NA	CASSMRDRHYGYTF	TGTGCCAGTAGTATGAGGGATAGACACTATGGCTACACCTTC
TRBJ2-7	15	TRBV5-1	NA	NA	CASSLDLAPPYEQYF	TGCGCCAGCAGCTTGGACCTGGCTCCCCCCTACGAGCAGTACTTC
TRBJ1-2	14	TRBV2	NA	TRBD1	CASSVGQSLGGYTF	TGTGCCAGCAGCGTGGGACAGTCACTTGGTGGCTACACCTTC
TRBJ2-2	13	TRBV11-1	NA	NA	CASRPTGPGELFF	TGTGCCAGCAGACCCACAGGGCCCGGGGAGCTGTTTTTT
TRBJ2-7	13	TRBV5-1	NA	NA	CASRMGSGYEQYF	TGCGCCAGCAGGATGGGGAGCGGGTACGAGCAGTACTTC
TRBJ2-1	12	TRBV5-1	NA	NA	CASSLAVNEQFF	TGCGCCAGCAGCTTGGCTGTCAATGAGCAGTTCTTC